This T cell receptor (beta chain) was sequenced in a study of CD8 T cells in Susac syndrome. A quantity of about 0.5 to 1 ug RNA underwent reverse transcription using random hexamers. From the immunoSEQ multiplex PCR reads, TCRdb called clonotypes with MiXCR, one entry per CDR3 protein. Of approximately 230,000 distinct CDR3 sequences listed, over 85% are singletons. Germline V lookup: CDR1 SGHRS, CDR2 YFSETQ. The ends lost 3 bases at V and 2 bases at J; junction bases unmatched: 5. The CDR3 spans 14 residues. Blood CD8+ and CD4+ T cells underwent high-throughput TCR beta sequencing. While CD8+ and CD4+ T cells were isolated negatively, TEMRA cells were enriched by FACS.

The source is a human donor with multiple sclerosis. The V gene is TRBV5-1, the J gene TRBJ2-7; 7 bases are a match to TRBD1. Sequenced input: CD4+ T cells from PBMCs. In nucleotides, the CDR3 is TGCGCCAGCAGCTACGGGACAGAGCCCTACGAGCAGTACTTC. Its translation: CASSYGTEPYEQYF.